The TCR beta chain under discussion was sequenced for a study of blood T cell repertoires in COVID-19. Study as a whole: The origin of the acute and convalescent COVID-19 samples was the United States, Italy and Spain.

Data came from immunoSEQ multiplex PCR; TCRdb stores just in-frame clones and leaves some out. Of 200,000 to 250,000 clones in the sample, approximately 86% were seen once. The study recruited people aged about 18 to 90 years across more than 20 US areas. The CDR3 has 13 residues. The germline gives CDR1 SNHLY, CDR2 FYNNEI. Trimming removed 6 bases from V and 1 base from J, with 7 bases in between. This sequence was found in a woman between 40 and 50 years old with acute COVID-19. This chain uses TRBV2 with TRBJ1-5; TRBD1 is a possible D gene (5 bases). The sequencing input was PBMCs or T cells enriched from blood (not recorded which). The CDR3 is CASRGGSNQPQHF. The CDR3, as DNA: TGTGCCAGCAGGGGGGGGAGCAATCAGCCCCAGCATTTT.